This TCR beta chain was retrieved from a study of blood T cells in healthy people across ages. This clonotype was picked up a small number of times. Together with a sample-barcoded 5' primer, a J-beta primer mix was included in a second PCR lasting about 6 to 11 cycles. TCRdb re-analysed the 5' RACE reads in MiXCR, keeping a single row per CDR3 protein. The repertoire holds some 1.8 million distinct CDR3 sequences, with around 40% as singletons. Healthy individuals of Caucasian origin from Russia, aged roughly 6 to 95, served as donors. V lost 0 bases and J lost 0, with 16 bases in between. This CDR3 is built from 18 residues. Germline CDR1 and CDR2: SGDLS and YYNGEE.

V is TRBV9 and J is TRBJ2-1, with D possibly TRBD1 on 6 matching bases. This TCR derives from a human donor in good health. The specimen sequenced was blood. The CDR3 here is CASSVAHPWDTSYNEQFF. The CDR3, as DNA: TGTGCCAGCAGCGTAGCTCATCCATGGGACACCTCCTACAATGAGCAGTTCTTC.